The 15 T cell receptor beta chains below were found in one sample sequenced in a study of identifying expanded T cells in peripheral blood. Some clones are missing from TCRdb's copy, which holds only in-frame ones; the method was immunoSEQ multiplex PCR. The sample yields roughly 100,000 clones, 70% to 90% seen once. Specimen: blood. These TCRs come from a person between 18 and 69 years old in good health.

This clone was observed a few times. V usage is TRBV6-6 and J usage is TRBJ1-2; D not resolved. This CDR3 has 13 residues. V dropped 2 bases and J dropped 2 bases, with 6 bases sitting between them. Germline V gene sequence: CDR1 MNHNY, CDR2 SVGAGI (reference sequence). Written as DNA, the CDR3 is TGTGCCAGCAGTTACCCAGAAAACTATGGCTACACCTTC. Its translation: CASSYPENYGYTF.

The chain is built from TRBV6-5 and TRBJ2-7; 7 bases are a match to TRBD2. The CDR3 totals 12 residues. The V gene's germline CDR1 is MNHEY and CDR2 SVGAGI. After removal of 7 bases from V and 6 bases from J, the junction contained 6 bases not matched to a gene. Here the CDR3 reads CASTSPGGEQYF. CDR3 bases: TGTGCCAGCACCTCTCCGGGGGGCGAGCAGTACTTC.

V is TRBV7-9 and J is TRBJ1-4; weak D call: TRBD1 (5 bases). The CDR3 totals 14 residues. Per the germline V gene, CDR1 is SEHNR and CDR2 is FQNEAQ (reference sequence). V lost 3 bases and J 5 bases, leaving 10 bases between the germline ends. DNA of the CDR3: TGTGCCAGCAGCTTGGGGCGGCTCAATGAAAAACTGTTTTTT. This codes for CASSLGRLNEKLFF. Variable domain in full (rest from reference TRBV7-9 and TRBJ1-4): DTGVSQNPRHKITKRGQNVTFRCDPISEHNRLYWYRQTLGQGPEFLTYFQNEAQLEKSRLLSDRFSAERPKGSFSTLEIQRTEQGDSAMYLCASSLGRLNEKLFFGSGTQLSVL.

This clone was counted a few times. This sequence joins TRBV27 and TRBJ1-5; D ambiguous. CDR3 size: 12 residues. Between the trimmed V and J ends, which lost 3 bases and 3 bases, there was a span of 3 bases. CDR1 and CDR2 from the germline V gene are MNHEY and SMNVEV (reference sequence). CDR3 bases: TGTGCCAGCAGTTTCAACAATCAGCCCCAGCATTTT. Its protein product is CASSFNNQPQHF.

V usage is TRBV7-9 and J usage is TRBJ1-1, with 9 bases that match TRBD1. This CDR3 has 15 amino acids. The J segment lost 3 bases and the V segment lost 5 bases, leaving 7 bases of the junction unmatched. CDR1 is SEHNR and CDR2 is FQNEAQ in the germline V gene (reference sequence). Here the CDR3 reads CASSPSGQGDTEAFF. The CDR3 DNA is TGTGCCAGCAGCCCCTCGGGACAGGGAGACACTGAAGCTTTCTTT.

The gene calls are TRBV19 and TRBJ2-3; 10 bases line up with TRBD1. Per germline, CDR1 LNHDA and CDR2 SQIVND (reference sequence). This CDR3 has 18 residues. V was clipped by 4 bases and J by 0 bases; unmatched bases: 10. The CDR3 region has the DNA TGTGCCAGTAGTACCGGGGACAGGGGTTATACTAGCACAGATACGCAGTATTTT. Translated: CASSTGDRGYTSTDTQYF.

V gene TRBV30 combines with J gene TRBJ2-1; either TRBD1 or TRBD2 may fit D (5 bases each). The CDR3 is 15 residues long. Germline CDR1 GTSNPN, CDR2 SVGIG (reference sequence). Trimming took off 3 bases at V and 2 bases at J, with 14 bases between the two ends. In nucleotides, the CDR3 is TGTGCCTGGAGAGGGGACCCCAACCCCTACAATGAGCAGTTCTTC. Translation: CAWRGDPNPYNEQFF.

The V call is TRBV5-6, the J call TRBJ2-7; D is uncertain. Germline loops: CDR1 SGHDT, CDR2 YYEEEE. This CDR3 contains 12 residues. V was pared by 0 bases and J by 6 bases, with 7 bases between. The DNA of the CDR3 is TGTGCCAGCAGCTTGGGGTATGGCGAGCAGTACTTC. Its protein is CASSLGYGEQYF. The variable domain in full, completed from reference TRBV5-6 and TRBJ2-7, reads DAGVTQSPTHLIKTRGQQVTLRCSPKSGHDTVSWYQQALGQGPQFIFQYYEEEERQRGNFPDRFSGHQFPNYSSELNVNALLLGDSALYLCASSLGYGEQYFGPGTRLTVT.

The chain combines TRBV18 with TRBJ1-2, with 7 bases identical to TRBD1. Germline V gives CDR1 KGHSH, CDR2 LQKENI. V lost 2 bases to trimming and J lost 8 bases; unmatched junction nucleotides: 14. This CDR3 is built from 16 residues. This CDR3 is CASSPIPTGISGGYTF. The CDR3 coding sequence is TGTGCCAGCTCACCAATCCCGACAGGGATCTCTGGCGGCTACACCTTC.

The sample holds one count of this clone. This rearrangement joins TRBV27 to TRBJ2-1; tentative D call: TRBD2 (6 bases). The CDR3 has 17 residues. V was shortened by 4 bases and J by 2 bases, with 18 bases between the two germline ends. Per the germline V gene, CDR1 is MNHEY and CDR2 is SMNVEV (reference sequence). CDR3 sequence: CASSSPWSGGAYNEQFF. The CDR3, as DNA: TGTGCCAGCAGTTCCCCTTGGAGCGGAGGGGCCTACAATGAGCAGTTCTTC.

This chain uses TRBV7-9 with TRBJ1-2, with 9 bases that match TRBD1. CDR1 and CDR2 from the germline V gene are SEHNR and FQNEAQ (reference sequence). The CDR3 is made up of 14 amino acids. Losses at the gene ends were 7 bases for V and 8 bases for J; bases not matched to a gene: 11. The CDR3: CASTGQGYVGGYTF. CDR3 DNA: TGTGCCAGCACCGGACAGGGGTACGTAGGCGGCTACACCTTC.

The chain is built from TRBV9 and TRBJ2-5; tentatively, D is TRBD1 (6 bases). The V gene's germline CDR1 is SGDLS and CDR2 YYNGEE. CDR3 length: 15 amino acids. V was clipped by 1 base and J by 2 bases, with 12 bases between them. In DNA, the CDR3 is TGTGCCAGCAGCGTAACCCCAGGGACACAAGAGACCCAGTACTTC. This encodes CASSVTPGTQETQYF.

The chain is built from TRBV23-1 and TRBJ1-2, with 12 bases aligning to TRBD1. TRBV23-1 is an ORF, and what it does is uncertain. J was trimmed by 7 bases and V by 4 bases; bases with no gene match: 7. The CDR3 length is 15 residues. CDR3 residues: CASSPPGQGALGYTF. The CDR3 nucleotides read TGCGCCAGCAGTCCCCCGGGACAGGGGGCGCTTGGCTACACCTTC.

A remark on this clone: One end of the junction fails to match germline, which may point to a read error. The chain couples TRBV6-1 to TRBJ2-6; D is uncertain. The CDR3 consists of 15 residues. The germline gives CDR1 MNHNS, CDR2 SASEGT. The CDR3 protein is CASREGMNGANVLTF. The CDR3 DNA sequence: TGTGCCAGCAGGGAAGGGATGAACGGGGCCAACGTCCTGACTTTC.

This chain uses TRBV29-1 with TRBJ2-5; 9 nucleotides agree with TRBD1. CDR1 and CDR2 from the germline V gene are SQVTM and ANQGSEA. There are 15 residues in the CDR3. Trimming took 0 bases from V and 4 from J; bases not matched to a gene: 6. The CDR3 coding sequence is TGCAGCGTTGAAGACAACAGGGGGCGCGCAGAGACCCAGTACTTC. Translated, it gives CSVEDNRGRAETQYF.